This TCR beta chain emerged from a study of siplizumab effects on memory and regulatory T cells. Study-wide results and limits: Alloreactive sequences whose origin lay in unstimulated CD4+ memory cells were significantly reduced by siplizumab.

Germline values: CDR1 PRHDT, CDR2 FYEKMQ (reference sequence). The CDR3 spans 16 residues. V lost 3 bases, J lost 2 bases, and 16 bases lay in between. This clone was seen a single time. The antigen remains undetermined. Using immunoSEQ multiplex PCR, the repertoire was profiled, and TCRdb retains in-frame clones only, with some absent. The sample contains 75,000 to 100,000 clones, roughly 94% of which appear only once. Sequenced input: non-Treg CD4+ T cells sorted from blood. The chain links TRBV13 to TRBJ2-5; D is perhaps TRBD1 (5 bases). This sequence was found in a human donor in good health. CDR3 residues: CASSFWTTTTQETQYF. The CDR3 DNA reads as TGTGCCAGCAGCTTTTGGACAACAACAACTCAAGAGACCCAGTACTTC.